This T cell receptor beta chain was documented in a study of T cells in Graves' hyperthyroidism and ophthalmopathy. CDR3 length: 13 amino acids. The V and J ends lost 3 bases and 4 bases respectively, with 9 bases between them. Looked up from germline, CDR1 is SGHTA and CDR2 is FQGNSA. Before ophthalmopathy appeared, progressors gave blood at initial hyperthyroidism diagnosis. The PBMCs were taken from around 9 ml of fresh peripheral blood. RNA transcripts yielded amplified TCR beta CDR3 regions. The HTBI primer set was used in a first-round RT-PCR of the TCR CDR3. TCRdb reprocessed the multiplex PCR reads via MiXCR and lists one record per CDR3 protein. The sample consists of some 600,000 distinct CDR3 sequences, approximately 14% of them appearing once. This clonotype was seen ten or more times.

The chain uses TRBV7-2 and TRBJ1-1; tentative D call: TRBD1 (5 bases). The source material was blood. The clonotype originates from a woman in her twenties or thirties with Graves' hyperthyroidism that later progressed to Graves' ophthalmopathy. Here the CDR3 reads CASSLTDFTEAFF. The CDR3 DNA sequence: TGTGCCAGCAGCTTGACAGATTTCACTGAAGCTTTCTTT.